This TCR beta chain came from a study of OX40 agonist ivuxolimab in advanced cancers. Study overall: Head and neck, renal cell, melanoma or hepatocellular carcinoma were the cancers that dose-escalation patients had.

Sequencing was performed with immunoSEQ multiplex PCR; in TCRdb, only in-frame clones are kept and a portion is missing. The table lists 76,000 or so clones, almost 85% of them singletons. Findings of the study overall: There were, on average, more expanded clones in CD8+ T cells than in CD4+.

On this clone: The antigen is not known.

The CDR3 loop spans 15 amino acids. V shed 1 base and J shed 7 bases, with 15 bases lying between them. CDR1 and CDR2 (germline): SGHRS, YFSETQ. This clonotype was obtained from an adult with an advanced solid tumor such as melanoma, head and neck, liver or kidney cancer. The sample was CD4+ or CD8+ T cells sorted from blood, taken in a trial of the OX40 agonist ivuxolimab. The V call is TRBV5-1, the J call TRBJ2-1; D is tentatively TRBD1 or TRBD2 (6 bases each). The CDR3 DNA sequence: TGCGCCAGCAGCTTGTCGGGGGCGGGTGGGAATGAGCAGTTCTTC. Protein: CASSLSGAGGNEQFF.